This T cell receptor (beta chain) was sequenced during a study of beta chain features in type 1 diabetes. Study-level results: Fewer junction insertions and more nucleotide deletions appeared in type 1 diabetes patients.

Germline CDR1 is SGHTA and CDR2 is FQGTGA. CDR3 size: 15 residues. J lost 7 bases, V lost 5 bases, and 6 bases had no gene match. This clone was observed a handful of times. What it binds is not known. The authors sorted CD4+ naive, central memory, regulatory and stem cell-like memory cells via CD45RO/CCR7/CD25/CD127/CD95/CD27. Sorted populations all had greater than 95% purity. Sequenced material consisted of expressed TCRB transcripts (all of the isolated RNA was reverse transcribed). Naive, central memory and regulatory T cell samples came to a mean of approximately 4 million reads. Profiling relied on immunoSEQ multiplex PCR, and the TCRdb table lists in-frame clones only, not all of them. The sample has around 170,000 clones, roughly 9% seen once.

Sample: central memory CD4+ T cells from blood. The genes are TRBV7-3 and TRBJ1-6; 9 nucleotides match TRBD1. The source is a woman aged 18-30 years in good health. The CDR3 DNA follows: TGTGCCAGCAGCCCCGGGACAGGGCAGAATTCACCCCTCCACTTT. Its protein is CASSPGTGQNSPLHF.